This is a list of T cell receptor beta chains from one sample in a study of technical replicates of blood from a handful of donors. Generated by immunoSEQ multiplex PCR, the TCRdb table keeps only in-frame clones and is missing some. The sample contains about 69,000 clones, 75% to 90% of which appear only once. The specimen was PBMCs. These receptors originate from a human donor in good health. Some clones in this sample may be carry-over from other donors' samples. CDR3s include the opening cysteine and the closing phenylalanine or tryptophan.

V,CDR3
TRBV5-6,CASSLARGEWDSPLHF
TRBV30,CAWSVQGGYEQYF
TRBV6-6,CATRGTVNEKLFF
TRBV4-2,CASSQDSWRGGNEQFF
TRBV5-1,CASSPQGTGGNTEAFF
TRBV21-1,CASSKRDRAYEQYF
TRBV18,CASYAPETGTYEQYF
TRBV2,CASSDQGGNSPLHF
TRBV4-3,CASSQTSASYEQYF
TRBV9,CASSVGGGGVGAFF
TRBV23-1,CASSQSASWSTDTQYF
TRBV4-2,CASSQGGGYEQYF
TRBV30,CAWDLAGTGILEQYF
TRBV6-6,CASSYSIEGVIGQYF
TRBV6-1,CASSGGTFKGNEQFF
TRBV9,CASSPQGGFGNTIYF
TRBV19,CASSIVRGGSNQPQHF
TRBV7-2,CTSSLGGSGPGELFF